This T cell receptor (beta chain) appears in the sequencing data of a study of tumor and adjacent non-tumor tissue in lung cancer. Points from the study as a whole: Compared with tumor, normal lung showed significantly lower TCR diversity.

No cell sorting was done before RNA was extracted from the tissue. In the case of this clonotype: The antigen is unknown. Germline and junction disagree at one end, which may indicate a read error.

The CDR3 runs to 13 residues. Germline values: CDR1 MNHEY, CDR2 SVGAGI. TCRbeta libraries were built with three rounds of nested PCR, modified from ARM-PCR. TCRdb re-called the multiplex PCR reads through MiXCR, storing one row per CDR3 protein. The table has fewer than 120,000 distinct CDR3 sequences, nearly 85% seen once. Sequences were obtained from lung tumor tissue. The gene calls are TRBV6-5 and TRBJ1-2; D ambiguous. This receptor was taken from a man aged 70 or older with non-small cell lung cancer. CDR3 nucleotides: TGCGCCAGCAGTCACTACGGGAGGGAGGGATTCACCTTC. This sequence encodes CASSHYGREGFTF.